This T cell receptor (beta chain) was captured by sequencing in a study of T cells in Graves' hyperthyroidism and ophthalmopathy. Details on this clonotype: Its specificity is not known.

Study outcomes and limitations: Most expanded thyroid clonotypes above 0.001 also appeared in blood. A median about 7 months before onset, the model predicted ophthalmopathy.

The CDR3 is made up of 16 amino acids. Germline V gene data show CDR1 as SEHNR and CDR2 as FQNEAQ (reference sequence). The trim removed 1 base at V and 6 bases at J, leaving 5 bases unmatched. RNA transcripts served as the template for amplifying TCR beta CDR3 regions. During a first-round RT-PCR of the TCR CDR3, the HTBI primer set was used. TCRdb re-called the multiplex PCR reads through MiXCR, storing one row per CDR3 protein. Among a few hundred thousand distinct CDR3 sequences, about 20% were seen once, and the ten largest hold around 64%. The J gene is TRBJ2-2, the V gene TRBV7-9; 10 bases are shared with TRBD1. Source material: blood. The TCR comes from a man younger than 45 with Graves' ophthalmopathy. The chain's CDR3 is CASSLGDRGLAGELFF. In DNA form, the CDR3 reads TGTGCCAGCAGCTTAGGGGACAGGGGACTCGCCGGGGAGCTGTTTTTT.